The next 21 T cell receptor beta chains were all read from a single sample in a study of blood T cell repertoires in COVID-19. Sequencing was performed with immunoSEQ multiplex PCR; in TCRdb, only in-frame clones are kept and a portion is missing. The table lists roughly 250,000 clones, around 87% of them singletons, with roughly 1.7% in the top ten. Sequenced sample: PBMCs or T cells enriched from blood (not recorded which). These receptors originate from a woman aged 45-59 years who had recovered from COVID-19.

V is TRBV28 and J is TRBJ2-2; a possible D gene is TRBD1 (6 bases). CDR1 and CDR2 (germline): MDHEN, SYDVKM. With 5 bases removed from V and 3 bases from J, the gap between germline ends came to 7 bases. The CDR3 sequence is 13 residues long. The CDR3 loop reads CASSDRYTGELFF. The CDR3 DNA follows: TGTGCCAGCAGTGACAGGTACACCGGGGAGCTGTTTTTT.

This clone occurred once. The J gene is TRBJ2-2, the V gene TRBV7-3; D may be TRBD2 (6 bases). The ends were cut back, 1 base at V and 1 base at J, with 10 bases in the middle. This CDR3 comprises 16 residues. In germline, CDR1 is SGHTA, CDR2 FQGTGA. The CDR3 loop is CASSLSGGENTGELFF. For the CDR3, the DNA is TGTGCCAGCAGCTTAAGTGGCGGGGAGAACACCGGGGAGCTGTTTTTT.

The rearrangement links TRBV2 to TRBJ2-7, with 8 bases identical to TRBD1. Germline loops: CDR1 SNHLY, CDR2 FYNNEI. Losses at the gene ends were 7 bases for V and 2 bases for J; bases not matched to a gene: 7. CDR3 length: 14 residues. CDR3 region: CASISGQAAYEQYF. The CDR3 coding sequence is TGTGCCAGCATCTCGGGACAGGCAGCCTACGAGCAGTACTTC.

The chain combines TRBV7-3 with TRBJ2-5; 12 nucleotides align to TRBD2. Trimming removed 5 bases from V and 4 bases from J; junction bases left unmatched: 8. The CDR3 is 16 residues long. Germline V gives CDR1 SGHTA, CDR2 FQGTGA. CDR3 DNA sequence: TGTGCCAGCAGCCCGACTAGCGGGAGTGGGATAGAGACCCAGTACTTC. Protein: CASSPTSGSGIETQYF.

The chain uses TRBV21-1 and TRBJ2-1; TRBD2 is the table's D call, not checked against the DNA. TRBV21-1 is marked as a pseudogene. This CDR3 is 14 amino acids long. The CDR3 sequence: CATMLAGGRNEQFF. The CDR3 DNA is TGTGCCACCATGCTAGCGGGAGGCCGGAATGAGCAGTTCTTC.

V usage is TRBV10-3 and J usage is TRBJ1-2; a possible D gene is TRBD1 (5 bases). Germline CDR1 and CDR2: ENHRY and SYGVKD. Between the trimmed V and J ends, which lost 7 bases and 0 bases, there was a span of 9 bases. The CDR3 loop spans 13 amino acids. CDR3: CAIKEGPNYGYTF. CDR3 bases: TGTGCCATCAAGGAGGGACCTAACTATGGCTACACCTTC.

CDR3: CASKTGLYGYTF. The CDR3 nucleotides are TGTGCCAGTAAAACAGGGCTCTATGGCTACACCTTC. The genes are TRBV19 and TRBJ1-2, with D possibly TRBD1 on 6 matching bases. This CDR3 is 12 amino acids long. Germline lookup yields CDR1 LNHDA and CDR2 SQIVND (reference sequence). Trimming took 7 bases from V and 4 from J, leaving 10 bases between them.

The genes are TRBV19 and TRBJ1-1; possible D gene TRBD1, 5 bases. Trimming pared 8 bases from V and 7 bases from J, leaving 11 bases between. The CDR3 contains 11 residues. Germline values: CDR1 LNHDA, CDR2 SQIVND (reference sequence). For the CDR3, the DNA is TGTGCCAGTGATAAGGGGAATGAAGCTTTCTTT. Translating it yields CASDKGNEAFF.

The gene calls are TRBV10-2 and TRBJ1-1; D is ambiguous. The CDR3 totals 12 residues. Deletions cut 7 bases from V and 2 bases from J, with 8 bases between. The germline V gene has CDR1 WSHSY and CDR2 SAAADI. Written as DNA, the CDR3 is TGCGCCAGCACAGGTCCCAACACTGAAGCTTTCTTT. Protein: CASTGPNTEAFF.

The gene calls are TRBV3-1 (or the pseudogene TRBV3-2) and TRBJ1-6, with D possibly TRBD1 on 6 matching bases. Germline V gene lookup returns CDR1 LGHDT and CDR2 YNNKEL (reference sequence). V lost 4 bases and J lost 13, with 20 bases in between. This CDR3 is 15 amino acids long. CDR3 bases: TGTGCCAGCAGCCTCGGGACACCAAGGGAGGGTCCCCTCCACTTT. Translating gives CASSLGTPREGPLHF.

J is TRBJ2-3 and V is TRBV9, with D maybe TRBD2 (6 bases). The length of the CDR3 is 13 residues. Between the trimmed V and J ends, which lost 4 bases and 6 bases, there was a span of 12 bases. Germline V CDR1 and CDR2: SGDLS, YYNGEE. The DNA of the CDR3 is TGTGCCAGCAGCTTGGGACTCCAGGATACGCAGTATTTT. Amino acid sequence: CASSLGLQDTQYF. Looking up the rest from reference TRBV9 and TRBJ2-3 gives the full variable domain: DSGVTQTPKHLITATGQRVTLRCSPRSGDLSVYWYQQSLDQGLQFLIQYYNGEERAKGNILERFSAQQFPDLHSELNLSSLELGDSALYFCASSLGLQDTQYFGPGTRLTVL.

The chain has TRBV6-5 and TRBJ1-1; 7 nucleotides match TRBD1. Germline CDR1 is MNHEY and CDR2 is SVGAGI. This CDR3 has 13 amino acids. V gave up 8 bases and J gave up 1 base; unmatched junction bases: 4. The CDR3 sequence: CASGTVGNTEAFF. In DNA, the CDR3 is TGTGCCAGCGGGACAGTCGGGAACACTGAAGCTTTCTTT.

The chain carries TRBV4-2 and TRBJ1-5; 10 nucleotides line up with TRBD1. CDR1 LGHNA and CDR2 YNFKEQ come from the germline V gene. V was pared by 4 bases and J by 3 bases, with 9 bases of the junction left unmatched. The CDR3 sequence is 17 residues long. This chain's CDR3 is CASSLHRDRGSNQPQHF. For the CDR3, the DNA is TGTGCCAGCAGCCTACACCGGGACAGGGGATCCAATCAGCCCCAGCATTTT.

The chain employs TRBV7-3 and TRBJ2-2, with TRBD2 matching over 10 bases. Trimming cost V 4 bases and J 4 bases; bases outside gene matches: 3. Germline V gives CDR1 SGHTA, CDR2 FQGTGA. The CDR3 length is 15 residues. CDR3 region: CASSSGLAFTGELFF. CDR3 DNA sequence: TGTGCCAGCAGCTCGGGACTAGCGTTCACCGGGGAGCTGTTTTTT.

This clone was counted a single time. The chain is built from TRBV6-5 and TRBJ1-2; 8 bases map to TRBD1. The germline CDR1 and CDR2 sequences are MNHEY and SVGAGI. The CDR3 is made up of 15 amino acids. V dropped 1 base and J dropped 8; count of bases not matched to a gene: 9. CDR3 DNA: TGTGCCAGCAGTTACTTCATTCAGGGGGCGAAAGGCTACACCTTC. Protein sequence: CASSYFIQGAKGYTF.

V is TRBV15 and J is TRBJ1-5; tentatively, D is TRBD1 (6 bases). Trimming cost V 1 base and J 1 base, with 8 bases left between them. Looked up from germline, CDR1 is LNHNV and CDR2 is YYDKDF (reference sequence). The CDR3 sequence is 15 residues long. CDR3 in DNA: TGTGCCACCAGCAGAGTGCAGGGGAGCAATCAGCCCCAGCATTTT. Amino acids: CATSRVQGSNQPQHF.

The chain is built from TRBV3-1 (or the pseudogene TRBV3-2) and TRBJ1-2, with TRBD1 matching over 8 bases. This CDR3 comprises 13 residues. CDR1 is LGHDT, CDR2 YNNKEL, per germline (reference sequence). The junction had 3 bases not matched to a gene; V was cut back by 2 bases and J by 7 bases. Written as DNA, the CDR3 is TGTGCCAGCAGCCAATCAGGGGGCGGTGGCTACACCTTC. Residues: CASSQSGGGGYTF.

This clone appeared once. CDR3 sequence: CASSPRSTGGEQYF. For the CDR3, the DNA is TGTGCCAGCAGCCCTCGTTCCACGGGGGGGGAGCAGTACTTC. The chain is built from TRBV6-2 or TRBV6-3 and TRBJ2-7; 8 bases align to TRBD2. J was trimmed by 7 bases and V by 6 bases; bases with no gene match: 11. Germline values: CDR1 MNHEY, CDR2 SVGEGT. The CDR3 is 14 residues long.

The V gene is TRBV7-9, the J gene TRBJ2-1; perhaps TRBD2 as D (5 bases). Between the trimmed V and J ends, which lost 5 bases and 12 bases, there was a span of 14 bases. Germline V lookup: CDR1 SEHNR, CDR2 FQNEAQ (reference sequence). This CDR3 region has 12 residues. Here the CDR3 DNA reads TGTGCCAGCAGCGCGGCCCTACTAGGGCAGTTCTTC. This sequence encodes CASSAALLGQFF.

The gene calls are TRBV19 and TRBJ1-3; the D gene is possibly TRBD1 (5 bases). The germline V gene has CDR1 LNHDA and CDR2 SQIVND (reference sequence). CDR3 length: 16 amino acids. Trimming pared 3 bases from V and 6 bases from J, leaving 18 bases between. In nucleotides, the CDR3 is TGTGCCAGTAGTATTGGGGCGTCAAGAGGAGAAAACACCATATATTTT. Encoded protein: CASSIGASRGENTIYF.

The J gene is TRBJ1-2, the V gene TRBV12-5; no definite D call. Trimming took 10 bases from V and 1 from J, leaving 4 bases between them. Germline CDR1 reads LGHNT; CDR2 reads FRNRAP. The CDR3 is made up of 10 amino acids. The CDR3 nucleotides are TGTGCTACTTATAACTATGGCTACACCTTC. Translating it yields CATYNYGYTF.